This T cell receptor (beta chain) was retrieved from a study of beta chain features in type 1 diabetes. Study conclusions and caveats: In all four CD4+ subsets, TCRB CDR3 length was significantly, moderately reduced in type 1 diabetes.

The entirety of the isolated RNA underwent reverse transcription, so expressed TCRB transcripts were sequenced. Clones were sequenced by immunoSEQ multiplex PCR, and TCRdb holds only the in-frame ones, with some missing. Of some 250,000 clones detected, around 9.9% appear once; the ten largest clones hold roughly 0.017%. This clone turned up a few times. Its specificity is unknown. This sequence was found in a man aged 30-40 years with type 1 diabetes. Sequencing input: naive CD4+ T cells from blood.

The CDR3 sequence is CASSQEEGPQHF. As DNA, the CDR3 is TGTGCCAGCAGCCAGGAGGAAGGGCCCCAGCATTTT. This chain uses TRBV2 with TRBJ1-5; D remains ambiguous. Germline V gives CDR1 SNHLY, CDR2 FYNNEI. CDR3 length: 12 residues. The germline V and J ends were trimmed by 6 bases and 9 bases, with 12 bases remaining between them.